Listed below are T cell receptor beta chains from one sample, sequenced in a study of post-analysis software for immune sequencing data. Each CDR3 protein gets one entry after TCRdb re-called the PCR reads with MiXCR. The repertoire holds approximately 730,000 distinct CDR3 sequences, with approximately 30% as singletons. Sequencing input: blood. The source is a girl between 5 and 17 years old with multiple sclerosis. Each CDR3 is given with its conserved first and last residue. The D gene is left open where the match is weak. A row's size may be missing; if present it is once, few, many or a size class.

cdr3_length	j_call	d_call	clone_size	v_call	cdr3_nt	cdr3_aa
16	TRBJ2-3	TRBD2	-	TRBV14	TGTGCCAGCAGCCATCTAGCGGGCCCCAGCACAGATACGCAGTATTTT	CASSHLAGPSTDTQYF
16	TRBJ2-3	-	few	TRBV18	TGTGCCAGCTCACCACCGAATCCCAGGGGCACAGATACGCAGTATTTT	CASSPPNPRGTDTQYF
15	TRBJ1-4	-	-	TRBV25-1	TGTGCCAGCAGCCCCTGGGGGGGTGGCGGTGAAAAACTGTTTTTT	CASSPWGGGGEKLFF
14	TRBJ1-1	-	-	TRBV2	TGTGCCAGCAGTTCGACAGTGACGAACACTGAAGCTTTCTTT	CASSSTVTNTEAFF
12	TRBJ2-7	-	few	TRBV20-1	TGCAGTGCTAGAGGACCGTTGGCCGAGCAGTACTTC	CSARGPLAEQYF
13	TRBJ1-4	-	-	TRBV6-6	TGTGCCAGCAGTAAAACAACTAATGAAAAACTGTTTTTT	CASSKTTNEKLFF
13	TRBJ2-1	TRBD1	-	TRBV6-5	TGTGCCAGCACAGGGACAGGAGGCAATGAGCAGTTCTTC	CASTGTGGNEQFF
12	TRBJ2-5	-	-	TRBV3-1	TGTGCCGGCAGCCAAGACATAGAGACCCAGTACTTC	CAGSQDIETQYF
12	TRBJ2-1	-	-	TRBV29-1	TGCAGCGTTGCCTGGGGGATCGATGAGCAGTTCTTC	CSVAWGIDEQFF
15	TRBJ2-1	TRBD2	few	TRBV7-9	TGTGCCAGCAGCTTAGGGACTAGCGTTCACAATGAGCAGTTCTTC	CASSLGTSVHNEQFF
13	TRBJ1-6	-	-	TRBV6-5	TGTGCCAGCAGTACGACAGCGAATTCACCCCTCCACTTT	CASSTTANSPLHF
13	TRBJ2-7	-	-	TRBV20-1	TGCAGTGCTAGACCGGTGAGCTCCTACGAGCAGTACTTC	CSARPVSSYEQYF